This T cell receptor beta chain stems from a study of T cell repertoires in cytomegalovirus infection. The germline V and J ends were trimmed by 8 bases and 2 bases, with 12 bases remaining between them. The CDR3 spans 13 residues. Germline V gene data show CDR1 as MNHEY and CDR2 as SMNVEV (reference sequence). This clonotype was detected only a few times. The antigen remains unidentified. TCRdb fed the reads into MiXCR, producing one record per CDR3 protein. The data contain fewer than 350,000 distinct CDR3 sequences, 29% of them singletons. V is TRBV27 and J is TRBJ1-2; D unclear. The receptor comes from a human donor in good health (CMV status not recorded). Some clones in this sample may be carry-over from other donors' samples. This sample comprised cultured PBMCs, obtained from culture after CMV antigen stimulation. CDR3 bases: TGTGCCAGCCGGTCGCCCTTAAACTATGGCTACACCTTC. Translated, it gives CASRSPLNYGYTF.